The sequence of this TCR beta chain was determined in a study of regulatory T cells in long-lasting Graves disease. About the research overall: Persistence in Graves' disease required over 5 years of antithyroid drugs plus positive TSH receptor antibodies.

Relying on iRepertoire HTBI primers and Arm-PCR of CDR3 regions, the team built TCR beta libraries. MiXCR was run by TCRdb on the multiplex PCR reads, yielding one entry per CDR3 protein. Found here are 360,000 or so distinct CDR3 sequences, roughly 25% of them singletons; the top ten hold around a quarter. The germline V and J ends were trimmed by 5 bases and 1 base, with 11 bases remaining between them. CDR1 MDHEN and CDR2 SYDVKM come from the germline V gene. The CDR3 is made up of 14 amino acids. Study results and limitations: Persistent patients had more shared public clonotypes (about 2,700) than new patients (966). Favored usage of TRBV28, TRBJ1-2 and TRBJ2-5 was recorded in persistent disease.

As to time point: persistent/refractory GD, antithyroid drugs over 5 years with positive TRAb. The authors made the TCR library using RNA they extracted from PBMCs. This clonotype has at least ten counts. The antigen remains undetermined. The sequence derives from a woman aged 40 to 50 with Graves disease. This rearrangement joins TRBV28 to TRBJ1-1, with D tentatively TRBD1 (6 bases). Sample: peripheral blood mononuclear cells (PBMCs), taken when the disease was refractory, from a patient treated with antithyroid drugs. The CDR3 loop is CASSNGGANTEAFF. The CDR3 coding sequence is TGTGCCAGCAGTAATGGGGGCGCGAACACTGAAGCTTTCTTT.